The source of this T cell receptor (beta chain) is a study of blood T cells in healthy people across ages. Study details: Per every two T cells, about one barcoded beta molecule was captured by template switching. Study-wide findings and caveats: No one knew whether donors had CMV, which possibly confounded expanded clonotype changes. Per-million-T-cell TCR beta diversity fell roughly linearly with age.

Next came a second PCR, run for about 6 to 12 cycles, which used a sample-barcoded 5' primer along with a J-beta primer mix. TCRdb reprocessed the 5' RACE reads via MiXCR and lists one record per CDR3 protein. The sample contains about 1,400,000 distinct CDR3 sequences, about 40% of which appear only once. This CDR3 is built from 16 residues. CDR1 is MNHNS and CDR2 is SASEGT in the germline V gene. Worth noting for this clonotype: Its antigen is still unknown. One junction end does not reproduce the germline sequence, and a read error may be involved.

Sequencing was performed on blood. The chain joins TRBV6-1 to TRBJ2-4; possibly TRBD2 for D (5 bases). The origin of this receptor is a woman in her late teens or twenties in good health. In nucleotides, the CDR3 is TGTGCCAGCCGTGATGGCGGGCCTATAGCCAAAAACATTCAGTACTTC. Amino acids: CASRDGGPIAKNIQYF.